This is a list of T cell receptor beta chains from one sample in a study of T cell changes during pregnancy in multiple sclerosis. Only in-frame clones appear in the TCRdb table, and some are missing; sequencing was by immunoSEQ multiplex PCR. This sample has approximately 100,000 clones, with about 90% found just once. Specimen: peripheral blood, collected after pregnancy. These TCRs come from a female donor in good health, enrolled as a control in a pregnancy study. The CDR3 runs from the conserved cysteine through the conserved F or W. D genes are given only for firm matches. Clone size is not always given. Where it is, it says once, few, many or a class for expanded clones.

v_gene: TRBV15; abundance: NA; d_gene: NA; j_gene: TRBJ1-1; CDR3aa: CATSRDGAAGQRVMNTEAFF; CDR3nt: TGTGCCACCAGCAGAGATGGGGCAGCCGGGCAGAGAGTTATGAACACTGAAGCTTTCTTT
v_gene: TRBV28; abundance: NA; d_gene: TRBD1; j_gene: TRBJ2-2; CDR3aa: CASSRGDRVTVPGELFF; CDR3nt: TGTGCCAGCAGTCGGGGGGACAGGGTGACTGTCCCCGGGGAGCTGTTTTTT
v_gene: TRBV6-5; abundance: NA; d_gene: TRBD1; j_gene: TRBJ2-7; CDR3aa: CASGDRSSYEQYF; CDR3nt: TGTGCCAGTGGGGACAGAAGCTCCTACGAGCAGTACTTC
v_gene: TRBV2; abundance: NA; d_gene: NA; j_gene: TRBJ2-3; CDR3aa: CASSDADTQYF; CDR3nt: TGTGCCAGCAGTGACGCAGATACGCAGTATTTT
v_gene: TRBV5-8; abundance: NA; d_gene: NA; j_gene: TRBJ1-4; CDR3aa: CASSLFLQGREKLFF; CDR3nt: TGTGCCAGCAGCTTGTTTTTACAGGGAAGGGAAAAACTGTTTTTT
v_gene: TRBV5-1; abundance: NA; d_gene: NA; j_gene: TRBJ2-7; CDR3aa: CASSLLSGYEQYF; CDR3nt: TGCGCCAGCAGCTTATTGTCCGGCTACGAGCAGTACTTC
v_gene: TRBV28; abundance: NA; d_gene: NA; j_gene: TRBJ2-7; CDR3aa: CASSFAGGIEQYF; CDR3nt: TGTGCCAGCAGTTTCGCAGGGGGGATCGAGCAGTACTTC
v_gene: TRBV6-1; abundance: NA; d_gene: TRBD2; j_gene: TRBJ2-1; CDR3aa: CASRRLAGGNEQFF; CDR3nt: TGTGCCAGCAGAAGACTAGCGGGGGGCAATGAGCAGTTCTTC
v_gene: TRBV12-5; abundance: once; d_gene: NA; j_gene: TRBJ2-5; CDR3aa: CASGPSTRAQYF; CDR3nt: TGTGCTAGTGGTCCCTCAACCAGGGCCCAGTACTTC
v_gene: TRBV6-1; abundance: NA; d_gene: NA; j_gene: TRBJ2-7; CDR3aa: CAGGAQRLYEQYF; CDR3nt: TGTGCCGGGGGCGCCCAACGACTCTACGAGCAGTACTTC
v_gene: TRBV9; abundance: NA; d_gene: TRBD1; j_gene: TRBJ2-3; CDR3aa: CASSRGPGQITDTQYF; CDR3nt: TGTGCCAGCAGCAGGGGACCGGGACAGATCACAGATACGCAGTATTTT
v_gene: TRBV7-9; abundance: NA; d_gene: NA; j_gene: TRBJ1-1; CDR3aa: CASSAGGDVTEAFF; CDR3nt: TGTGCCAGCAGCGCGGGTGGGGATGTTACTGAAGCTTTCTTT
v_gene: TRBV21-1; abundance: once; d_gene: NA; j_gene: TRBJ2-1; CDR3aa: CASSNRDYQSDEQFF; CDR3nt: TGTGCCAGCTCCAACCGGGACTACCAGAGCGATGAGCAGTTCTTC
v_gene: TRBV19; abundance: NA; d_gene: NA; j_gene: TRBJ2-7; CDR3aa: CASSISATGQSYEQYF; CDR3nt: TGTGCCAGTAGTATTTCGGCTACTGGACAGTCCTACGAGCAGTACTTC
v_gene: TRBV19; abundance: NA; d_gene: TRBD1; j_gene: TRBJ2-7; CDR3aa: CASSIAGQGYLYEQYF; CDR3nt: TGTGCCAGTAGTATAGCGGGACAGGGATACCTCTACGAGCAGTACTTC
v_gene: TRBV6-6; abundance: NA; d_gene: NA; j_gene: TRBJ2-7; CDR3aa: CASSYWAVPYEQYF; CDR3nt: TGTGCCAGCAGTTACTGGGCAGTTCCCTACGAGCAGTACTTC
v_gene: TRBV6-1; abundance: NA; d_gene: TRBD1; j_gene: TRBJ1-2; CDR3aa: CASSFDRGQGYTF; CDR3nt: TGTGCCAGCAGCTTTGACAGGGGGCAAGGCTACACCTTC